This is a list of T cell receptor beta chains from one sample in a study of T cells after posttransplantation cyclophosphamide. Sequenced by immunoSEQ multiplex PCR; TCRdb stores in-frame clones only, minus some. This sample carries about 37,000 clones, none of them present only once. Sequenced input: PBMCs. These receptors originate from a young man in good health and a related stem cell transplant donor. Both conserved end residues are part of each CDR3. D genes are given only for firm matches. Part of the rows lack a size; the others show once, few, many or a class for expanded clones.

abundance	d_gene	v_gene	len	j_gene	CDR3nt	CDR3aa
many	TRBD2	TRBV6-5	14	TRBJ2-7	TGTGCCAGCCTTTCTAGCGGGGGAGGATACGAGCAGTACTTC	CASLSSGGGYEQYF
many	NA	TRBV18	13	TRBJ2-7	TGTGCCAGCTCACCTCGACAGGACCACGAGCAGTACTTC	CASSPRQDHEQYF
many	TRBD2	TRBV7-2	15	TRBJ2-3	TGTGCCAGCAGCCACCTAGCGGGGGTCACAGATACGCAGTATTTT	CASSHLAGVTDTQYF
many	NA	TRBV5-8	15	TRBJ1-5	TGTGCCAGCAGCTTGCGGGCAGGGACAAATCAGCCCCAGCATTTT	CASSLRAGTNQPQHF
many	NA	TRBV18	11	TRBJ1-1	TGTGCCAGCTCAAACCGGGCTGAAGCTTTCTTT	CASSNRAEAFF
many	NA	TRBV4-1	17	TRBJ2-2	TGCGCCAGCAGCCAACGAATTTCCATTGGGGCGACCGGGGAGCTGTTTTTT	CASSQRISIGATGELFF
few	NA	TRBV5-4	14	TRBJ2-7	TGTGCCAGCAGCCATGAGGGCGTGAGGTACGAGCAGTACTTC	CASSHEGVRYEQYF
many	NA	TRBV7-9	14	TRBJ2-7	TGTGCCAGCAGCTCGAGTGACGCAGGGGTTGGGCAGTACTTC	CASSSSDAGVGQYF
many	TRBD1	TRBV5-1	15	TRBJ2-2	TGCGCCAGCAGGGCCGGGACAGATCCGACCGGGGAGCTGTTTTTT	CASRAGTDPTGELFF
many	NA	TRBV27	14	TRBJ1-6	TGTGCCAGCAGTTCCTGGGCTTACAATTCACCCCTCCACTTT	CASSSWAYNSPLHF
many	NA	TRBV14	14	TRBJ2-3	TGTGCCAGCAGCCAAATGACAGCCACAGATACGCAGTATTTT	CASSQMTATDTQYF
many	NA	TRBV12-3/TRBV12-4	11	TRBJ2-2	TGTGCCAGCAGTTCTTCCGGGGAGCTGTTTTTT	CASSSSGELFF
many	NA	TRBV6-5	12	TRBJ2-7	TGTGCCAGCAGTTACCTGGGGCGCGAGCAGTACTTC	CASSYLGREQYF
many	NA	TRBV12-3/TRBV12-4	14	TRBJ1-1	TGTGCCAGCAGTATCAGGGCGGAGAACACTGAAGCTTTCTTT	CASSIRAENTEAFF
many	NA	TRBV7-2	13	TRBJ1-1	TGTGCCAGCAGCTTAGGGGGGGTCGGTGAAGCTTTCTTT	CASSLGGVGEAFF
few	NA	TRBV12-3/TRBV12-4	12	TRBJ2-1	TGTGCCAGCAGCAAGGGACACTATGAGCAGTTCTTC	CASSKGHYEQFF
few	NA	TRBV5-5	13	TRBJ2-7	TGTGCCAGCAGCTTGGTTAGGGTGGGCGAGCAGTACTTC	CASSLVRVGEQYF
many	TRBD1	TRBV5-6	15	TRBJ2-2	TGTGCCAGCAGGCGACAGGGGGCTTACACCGGGGAGCTGTTTTTT	CASRRQGAYTGELFF
many	NA	TRBV4-2	13	TRBJ2-7	TGTGCCAGCAGCCAAGAAGCATTCTACGAGCAGTACTTC	CASSQEAFYEQYF
NA	TRBD1	TRBV9	16	TRBJ1-6	TGTGCCAGCAGCGTACGGAGCCGGACAGGGGATTCACCCCTCCACTTT	CASSVRSRTGDSPLHF
many	TRBD1	TRBV6-5	13	TRBJ2-7	TGTGCCAGCAGCCGGACAGGGAATTACGAGCAGTACTTC	CASSRTGNYEQYF
many	TRBD1	TRBV18	14	TRBJ1-5	TGTGCCAGCTCACCAGACAGGGCCGAGCAGCCCCAGCATTTT	CASSPDRAEQPQHF
few	NA	TRBV11-3	12	TRBJ2-2	TGTGCCAGCAGCCTAAGCACCGGGGAGCTGTTTTTT	CASSLSTGELFF
many	TRBD1	TRBV6-2/TRBV6-3	14	TRBJ1-6	TGTGCCAGCAAAAGTGGGACAGGGAGTTCACCCCTCCACTTT	CASKSGTGSSPLHF
many	TRBD1	TRBV4-3	16	TRBJ1-5	TGCGCCAGCAGCCAAACTCCGGGACAGCCACATCAGCCCCAGCATTTT	CASSQTPGQPHQPQHF
many	NA	TRBV7-6	14	TRBJ1-1	TGTGCCAGCAGCCTCAGGACAGAGAACACTGAAGCTTTCTTT	CASSLRTENTEAFF
few	TRBD1	TRBV25-1	14	TRBJ1-2	TGTGCCAGCAGAGGACAGGGTGTTGGCTATGGCTACACCTTC	CASRGQGVGYGYTF
many	TRBD1	TRBV24-1	11	TRBJ2-3	TGTGCCACGGCTACAGGGGACACGCAGTATTTT	CATATGDTQYF
many	TRBD2	TRBV13	14	TRBJ2-1	TGTGCCAGCAGCCCCGTGGGGGGGGGCAATGAGCAGTTCTTC	CASSPVGGGNEQFF
many	TRBD2	TRBV4-3	15	TRBJ2-2	TGCGCCAGCAGCCCCATCGGACTAGCGACCGGGGAGCTGTTTTTT	CASSPIGLATGELFF